The 13 T cell receptor beta chains below come from one sample, sequenced in a study of patients and donors after allogeneic stem cell transplantation. In TCRdb, the RT-PCR reads were re-called with MiXCR into one record per CDR3 protein. The sample carries about a million distinct CDR3 sequences, roughly 18% recorded once. Sequencing was done on a sample of blood, either unsorted or a sorted T cell fraction (not recorded which). These receptors were obtained from a human donor who was either an allogeneic HSCT recipient or a stem cell or donor lymphocyte infusion donor (not recorded which). It is not recorded whose cells these are; they may come from a transplant donor.

This chain joins TRBV29-1 and TRBJ2-1, with no clear D. Trimming left V 7 bases short and J 8 bases short, with 18 bases between. The germline V gene encodes CDR1 SQVTM and CDR2 ANQGSEA. This CDR3 has 13 residues. The CDR3: CSARKGAVDEQFF. As DNA, the CDR3 is TGCAGCGCTCGTAAGGGCGCCGTAGATGAGCAGTTCTTC.

Note on this clonotype: Here the CDR3 omits its conserved ending phenylalanine or tryptophan, so a read error is the likely source. This sequence joins TRBV4-3 and TRBJ2-2; possible D gene TRBD2, 6 bases. The CDR3 runs to 17 residues. CDR1 LGHNA and CDR2 YSLEER come from the germline V gene. V gave up 3 bases and J gave up 9 bases, with 23 bases separating them. CDR3 coding DNA: TGCGCCAGCAGCCAGGCGTCCGGGACTTCAAATGCCAGGGAGCTGTTTATT. It encodes CASSQASGTSNARELFI.

This clonotype occurred a few times. The genes are TRBV30 and TRBJ2-1, with TRBD1 matching over 9 bases. CDR3 length equals 11 residues. V lost 5 bases, J lost 7 bases, and 0 bases stayed unmatched. Germline CDR1 and CDR2: GTSNPN and SVGIG (reference sequence). The CDR3 sequence: CAWGQGNEQFF. The CDR3 coding sequence is TGTGCCTGGGGACAGGGGAATGAGCAGTTCTTC. The whole variable domain, remainder taken from reference TRBV30 and TRBJ2-1, is SQTIHQWPATLVQPVGSPLSLECTVEGTSNPNLYWYRQAAGRGLQLLFYSVGIGQISSEVPQNLSASRPQDRQFILSSKKLLLSDSGFYLCAWGQGNEQFFGPGTRLTVL.

The CDR3: CASSDSRGEKLFF. For the CDR3, the DNA is TGTGCCAGCAGCGACAGTAGGGGTGAAAAACTGTTTTTT. The rearrangement uses TRBV21-1 and TRBJ1-4; the table's D call, TRBD1, was not checked against the DNA. TRBV21-1 is a pseudogene locus. This CDR3 has 13 residues.

This clonotype has more than one count but fewer than ten. This chain links TRBV7-9 with TRBJ1-2; 7 bases are a match to TRBD1. The germline V gene encodes CDR1 SEHNR and CDR2 FQNEAQ (reference sequence). V was pared by 3 bases and J by 8 bases, with 9 bases of the junction left unmatched. The length of the CDR3 is 14 residues. The CDR3 region is CASSFQAGGGGYTF. In nucleotides, the CDR3 is TGTGCCAGCAGCTTCCAAGCAGGGGGAGGCGGCTACACCTTC.

The CDR3 is CASSTQGVSEQYF. CDR3 nucleotides: TGTGCCAGCTCTACGCAAGGGGTGTCCGAGCAGTACTTC. The chain links TRBV18 to TRBJ2-7; perhaps TRBD1 as D (5 bases). CDR1 KGHSH and CDR2 LQKENI come from the germline V gene. Trimming pared 6 bases from V and 6 bases from J, leaving 15 bases between. The CDR3 loop spans 13 amino acids.

V and J are TRBV19 and TRBJ2-1; tentatively, D is TRBD1 or TRBD2 (5 bases each). Germline lookup yields CDR1 LNHDA and CDR2 SQIVND (reference sequence). V lost 2 bases, J lost 4 bases, and 9 bases lay in between. This CDR3 spans 14 amino acids. CDR3 sequence (DNA): TGTGCCAGTAGTATACCCGGGGCGTACAATGAGCAGTTCTTC. Encoded protein: CASSIPGAYNEQFF.

This clonotype showed up many times. The CDR3 protein is CSALRDSKNYGYTF. For the CDR3, the DNA is TGCAGTGCTCTCCGGGACAGCAAAAACTATGGCTACACCTTC. The chain has TRBV20-1 and TRBJ1-2, with 7 nucleotides matching TRBD1. CDR3 length: 14 amino acids. From germline, CDR1 is DFQATT and CDR2 SNEGSKA (reference sequence). The V and J ends lost 5 bases and 2 bases, in that order; junction bases with no gene match: 8.

This clonotype was seen a handful of times. The J gene is TRBJ2-3, the V gene TRBV10-3, with D hard to call. Germline V gene sequence: CDR1 ENHRY, CDR2 SYGVKD. CDR3 length: 15 residues. Trimming left V 0 bases short and J 6 bases short, with 13 bases between. The CDR3 nucleotides read TGTGCCATCAGTGAGTCAGGCAGGAAGGACGATACGCAGTATTTT. This codes for CAISESGRKDDTQYF.

The rearrangement uses TRBV3-1 and TRBJ2-1, with 10 bases lining up with TRBD2. V was pared by 1 base and J by 7 bases, with 13 bases of the junction left unmatched. The CDR3 extends over 18 amino acids. CDR1 LGHDT and CDR2 YNNKEL come from the germline V gene (reference sequence). Here the CDR3 DNA reads TGTGCCAGCAGCCAAGTTTCTAGCGGGGGCCTAGGGTGGAATGAGCAGTTCTTC. Translated, it gives CASSQVSSGGLGWNEQFF.

The V call is TRBV12-3 or TRBV12-4, the J call TRBJ1-2; TRBD1 is a possible D gene (6 bases). The V end was cut by 7 bases, the J end by 5 bases, with 14 bases between. The CDR3 sequence is 13 residues long. The CDR3, as DNA: TGTGCCAGCACCCCCCAGGGGAATTATGGCTACACCTTC. It encodes CASTPQGNYGYTF.

The V call is TRBV24-1, the J call TRBJ1-2; a possible D gene is TRBD1 (5 bases). The CDR3 contains 14 residues. Trimming removed 4 bases at V and 3 bases at J, with 11 bases between. Germline V gives CDR1 KGHDR, CDR2 SFDVKD. The CDR3 DNA is TGTGCCACCAGTGACCCTGGCAGGGACTATGGCTACACCTTC. Translation gives CATSDPGRDYGYTF.

The chain has TRBV3-1 and TRBJ2-1; the D gene is possibly TRBD1 (6 bases). CDR3 length equals 15 residues. V lost 2 bases, J lost 9 bases, and 17 bases lay in between. The germline V gene has CDR1 LGHDT and CDR2 YNNKEL (reference sequence). The CDR3 region is CASSQSPRGRREQFF. As DNA, the CDR3 is TGTGCCAGCAGCCAATCTCCCAGGGGACGGCGTGAGCAGTTCTTC.